The T cell receptor beta chain described here comes from a study of Graves' ophthalmopathy and Graves' hyperthyroidism. This clonotype was seen ten or more times. Its specificity is unknown. Germline V gives CDR1 SGHAT, CDR2 FQNNGV. This CDR3 has 15 amino acids. V shed 4 bases, J shed 5 bases, and the junction held 9 bases outside the gene matches. Amplification from RNA transcripts yielded the TCR beta CDR3 regions. Following a first-round RT-PCR that used HTBI primers, a second-round multiplex PCR was carried out. TCRdb called the multiplex PCR reads again in MiXCR, with one record for every CDR3 protein. Here the sample spans about 200,000 distinct CDR3 sequences, roughly 27% being singletons. The study enrolled ophthalmopathy donors with moderate-to-severe activity, CAS ≥3, NOSPECS ≥4 and duration under 3 months. Exclusion criteria comprised other autoimmune diseases, uncontrolled infections, pregnancy or lactation in patients. What supplied the PBMCs was roughly 10 ml of fresh peripheral blood.

Study results and caveats: Sensitivity reached just under 90% and specificity 75% to 82% for a 13-signature model separating ophthalmopathy from stable hyperthyroidism.

The sequence derives from a man aged 45-65 years with Graves' ophthalmopathy. V gene TRBV11-2 combines with J gene TRBJ2-5; 8 bases line up with TRBD2. Sequencing input: peripheral blood. CDR3 nucleotides: TGTGCCAGCAGCTCAGAAGCGGGAGTCCGGGAGACCCAGTACTTC. Translating it yields CASSSEAGVRETQYF.